The present T cell receptor (beta chain) was sequenced within a study of CD8+CD57+ T cells in acquired aplastic anemia. Study summary: On average, sorted CD4+ and CD8+ cells gave approximately 3 ug of DNA. Study conclusions and caveats: Shared by patients and controls, around 27 CD8+ CDR3s were abundant in patients.

The template for TCR beta VDJ and CDR3 sequence profiling was genomic DNA. TCRdb reprocessed the reads via MiXCR and lists one record per CDR3 protein. The sample includes 190,000 or so distinct CDR3 sequences, over 60% of them seen just once. This clonotype was detected only a few times. Antigen unknown. Germline V gene sequence: CDR1 LNHDA, CDR2 SQIVND (reference sequence). The V gene lost 8 bases and the J gene lost 0 bases, with 11 bases spanning the gap. CDR3 length: 13 residues. This chain joins TRBV19 and TRBJ2-7, with D possibly being TRBD1 (6 bases). The source material was sorted CD4+, CD8+, or CD8+CD57+ T cells (not recorded which) from PBMCs. This clonotype was sampled from a human donor in good health. As DNA, the CDR3 is TGTGCCAGTGGGGCAGGGGCCTCCTACGAGCAGTACTTC. As protein: CASGAGASYEQYF.